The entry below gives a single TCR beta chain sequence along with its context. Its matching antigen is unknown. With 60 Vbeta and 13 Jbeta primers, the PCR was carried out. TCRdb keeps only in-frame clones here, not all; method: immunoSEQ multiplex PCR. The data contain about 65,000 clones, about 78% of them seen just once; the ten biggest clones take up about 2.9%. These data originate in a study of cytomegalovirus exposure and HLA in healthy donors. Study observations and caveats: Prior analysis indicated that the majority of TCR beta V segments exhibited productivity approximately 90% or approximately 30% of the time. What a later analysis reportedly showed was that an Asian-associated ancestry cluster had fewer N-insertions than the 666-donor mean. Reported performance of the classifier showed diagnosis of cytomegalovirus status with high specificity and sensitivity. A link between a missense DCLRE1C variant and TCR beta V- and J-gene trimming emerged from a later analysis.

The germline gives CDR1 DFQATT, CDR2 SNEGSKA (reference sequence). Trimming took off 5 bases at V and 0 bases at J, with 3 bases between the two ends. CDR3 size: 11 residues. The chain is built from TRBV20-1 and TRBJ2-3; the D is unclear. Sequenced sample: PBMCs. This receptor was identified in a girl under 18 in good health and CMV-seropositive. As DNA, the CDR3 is TGCAGTGCTTCTAGCACAGATACGCAGTATTTT. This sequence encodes CSASSTDTQYF.